This T cell receptor beta chain was retrieved from a study of blood T cell repertoires in COVID-19. In the study overall: Samples taken during acute and convalescent COVID-19 were collected in the United States, Italy and Spain. Sample material is recorded as cDNA or gDNA derived from T cells, B-cell-depleted T cells, or PBMCs.

V gave up 0 bases and J gave up 0 bases, with 11 bases separating them. CDR1 and CDR2 (germline): MNHEY, SVGAGI. CDR3 length: 16 residues. Authors' processing steps: Amplification of reference gene primers was used by the study to estimate nucleated cell counts. The data were produced by immunoSEQ multiplex PCR, yet TCRdb's version contains in-frame clones alone and is incomplete. V, J and clone size are taken as reported in that table, and D and trimming were inferred from the DNA itself. The sample records around 220,000 clones, under 90% being singletons. Sequenced: peripheral blood. This TCR was recovered from a middle-aged man with acute or convalescent COVID-19. This chain uses TRBV6-5 with TRBJ1-1, with D tentatively TRBD1 (6 bases). The CDR3 DNA sequence: TGTGCCAGCAGTTACTCGAGGGGGGGCATGAACACTGAAGCTTTCTTT. It specifies CASSYSRGGMNTEAFF.